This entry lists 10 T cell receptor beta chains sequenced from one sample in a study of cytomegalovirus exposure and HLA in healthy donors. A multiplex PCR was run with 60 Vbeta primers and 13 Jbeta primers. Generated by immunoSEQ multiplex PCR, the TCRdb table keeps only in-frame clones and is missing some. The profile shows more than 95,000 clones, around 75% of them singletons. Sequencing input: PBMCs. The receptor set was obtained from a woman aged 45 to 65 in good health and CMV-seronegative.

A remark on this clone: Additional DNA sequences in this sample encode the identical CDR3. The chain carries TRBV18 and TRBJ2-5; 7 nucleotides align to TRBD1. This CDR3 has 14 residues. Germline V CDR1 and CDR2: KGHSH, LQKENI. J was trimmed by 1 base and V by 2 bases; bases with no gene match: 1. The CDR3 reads CASSPWDSQETQYF. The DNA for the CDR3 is TGTGCCAGCTCACCATGGGACAGCCAAGAGACCCAGTACTTC.

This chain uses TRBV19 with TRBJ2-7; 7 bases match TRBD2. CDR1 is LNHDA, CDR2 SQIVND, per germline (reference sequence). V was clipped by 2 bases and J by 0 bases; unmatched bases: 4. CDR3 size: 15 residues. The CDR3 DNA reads TGTGCCAGTAGTATAACTAGCGAGAGCTCCTACGAGCAGTACTTC. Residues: CASSITSESSYEQYF.

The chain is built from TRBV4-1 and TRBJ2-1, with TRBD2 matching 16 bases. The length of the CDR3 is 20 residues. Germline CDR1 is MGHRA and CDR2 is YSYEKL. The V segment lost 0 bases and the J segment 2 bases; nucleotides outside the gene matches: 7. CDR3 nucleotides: TGCGCCAGCAGCCAAGAGGGGACTAGCGGGAGGGCCGACGCCTACAATGAGCAGTTCTTC. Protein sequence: CASSQEGTSGRADAYNEQFF.

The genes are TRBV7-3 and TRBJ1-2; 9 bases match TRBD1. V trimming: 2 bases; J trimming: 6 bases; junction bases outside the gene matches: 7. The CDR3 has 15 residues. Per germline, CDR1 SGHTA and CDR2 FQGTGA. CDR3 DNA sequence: TGTGCCAGCAGCTTATCCGGGACAGGGTTTCATGGCTACACCTTC. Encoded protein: CASSLSGTGFHGYTF.

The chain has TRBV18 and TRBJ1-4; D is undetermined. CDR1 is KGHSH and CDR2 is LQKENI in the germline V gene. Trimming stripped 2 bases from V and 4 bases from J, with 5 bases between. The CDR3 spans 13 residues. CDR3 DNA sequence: TGTGCCAGCTCACCAGGGAGTAATGAAAAACTGTTTTTT. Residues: CASSPGSNEKLFF.

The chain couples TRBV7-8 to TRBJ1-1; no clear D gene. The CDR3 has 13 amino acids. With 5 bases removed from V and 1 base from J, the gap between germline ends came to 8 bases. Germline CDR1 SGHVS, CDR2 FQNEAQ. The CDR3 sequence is CASSTRGNTEAFF. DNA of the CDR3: TGTGCCAGCAGCACCCGCGGGAACACTGAAGCTTTCTTT.

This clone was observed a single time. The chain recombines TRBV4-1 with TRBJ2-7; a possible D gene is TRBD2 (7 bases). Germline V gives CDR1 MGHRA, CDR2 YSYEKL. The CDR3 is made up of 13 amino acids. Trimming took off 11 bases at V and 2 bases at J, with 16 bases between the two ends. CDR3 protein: CASAAGQTYEQYF. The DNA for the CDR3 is TGCGCCTCGGCAGCGGGACAAACCTACGAGCAGTACTTC.

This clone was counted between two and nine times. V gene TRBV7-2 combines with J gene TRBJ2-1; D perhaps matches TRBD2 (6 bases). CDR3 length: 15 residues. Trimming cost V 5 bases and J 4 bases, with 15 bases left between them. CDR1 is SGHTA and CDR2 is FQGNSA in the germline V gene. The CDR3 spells CASSRAGDEYNEQFF. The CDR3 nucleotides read TGTGCCAGCAGCAGAGCGGGTGACGAATACAATGAGCAGTTCTTC.

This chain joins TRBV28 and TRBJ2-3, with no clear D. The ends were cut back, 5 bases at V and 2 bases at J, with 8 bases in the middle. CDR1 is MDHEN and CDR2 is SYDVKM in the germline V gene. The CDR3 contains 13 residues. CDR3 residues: CASSPPSTDTQYF. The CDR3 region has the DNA TGTGCCAGCAGTCCTCCCTCCACAGATACGCAGTATTTT. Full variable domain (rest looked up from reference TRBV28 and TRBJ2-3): DVKVTQSSRYLVKRTGEKVFLECVQDMDHENMFWYRQDPGLGLRLIYFSYDVKMKEKGDIPEGYSVSREKKERFSLILESASTNQTSMYLCASSPPSTDTQYFGPGTRLTVL.

CDR3 protein: CASSLDGLAGNEQFF. The CDR3 DNA sequence: TGTGCCAGCAGCTTAGATGGCCTAGCGGGCAATGAGCAGTTCTTC. The chain carries TRBV7-6 and TRBJ2-1, with 8 bases identical to TRBD2. Losses at the gene ends were 1 base for V and 6 bases for J; bases not matched to a gene: 5. CDR1 is SGHVS, CDR2 FNYEAQ, per germline. The length of the CDR3 is 15 residues.